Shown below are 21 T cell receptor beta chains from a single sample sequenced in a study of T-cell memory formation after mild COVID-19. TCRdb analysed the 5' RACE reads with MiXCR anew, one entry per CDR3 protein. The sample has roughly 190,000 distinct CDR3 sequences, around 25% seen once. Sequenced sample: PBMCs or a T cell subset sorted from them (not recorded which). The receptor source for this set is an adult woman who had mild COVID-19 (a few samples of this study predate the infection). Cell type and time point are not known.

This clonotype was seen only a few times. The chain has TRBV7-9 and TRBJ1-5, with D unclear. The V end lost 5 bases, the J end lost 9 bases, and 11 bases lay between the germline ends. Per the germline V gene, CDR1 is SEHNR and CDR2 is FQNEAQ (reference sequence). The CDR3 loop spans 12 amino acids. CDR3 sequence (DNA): TGTGCCAGCAGCCCCCCTCAAGGGCCCCAGCATTTT. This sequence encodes CASSPPQGPQHF. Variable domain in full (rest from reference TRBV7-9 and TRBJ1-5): DTGVSQNPRHKITKRGQNVTFRCDPISEHNRLYWYRQTLGQGPEFLTYFQNEAQLEKSRLLSDRFSAERPKGSFSTLEIQRTEQGDSAMYLCASSPPQGPQHFGDGTRLSIL.

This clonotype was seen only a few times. CDR3 sequence: CASSPLGTGQPSNQPQHF. CDR3 in DNA: TGTGCCAGCTCACCACTGGGGACAGGGCAACCTAGCAATCAGCCCCAGCATTTT. This rearrangement joins TRBV18 to TRBJ1-5; 9 nucleotides agree with TRBD1. The CDR3 contains 18 residues. Germline V gene data show CDR1 as KGHSH and CDR2 as LQKENI. V gave up 1 base and J gave up 0 bases; unmatched junction bases: 7.

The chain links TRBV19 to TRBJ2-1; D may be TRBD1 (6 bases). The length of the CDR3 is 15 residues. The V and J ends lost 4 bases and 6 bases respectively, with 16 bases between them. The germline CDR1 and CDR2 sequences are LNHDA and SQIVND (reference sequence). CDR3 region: CASSTQGLVGNEQFF. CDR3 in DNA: TGTGCCAGTAGTACACAGGGTCTAGTCGGCAATGAGCAGTTCTTC.

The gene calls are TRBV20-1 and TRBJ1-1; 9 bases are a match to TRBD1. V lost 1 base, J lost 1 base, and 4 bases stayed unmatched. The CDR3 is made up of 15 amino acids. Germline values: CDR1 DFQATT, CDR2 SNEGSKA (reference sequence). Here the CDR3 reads CSARAGTGSNTEAFF. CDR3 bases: TGCAGTGCTAGAGCCGGGACAGGGTCGAACACTGAAGCTTTCTTT.

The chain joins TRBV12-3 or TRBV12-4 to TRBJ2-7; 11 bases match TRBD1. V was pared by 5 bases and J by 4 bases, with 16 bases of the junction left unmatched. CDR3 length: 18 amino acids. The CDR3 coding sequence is TGTGCCAGCAGTCCCGCGGTTGGGCGGGGGACAGGGGGGTACGAGCAGTACTTC. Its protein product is CASSPAVGRGTGGYEQYF.

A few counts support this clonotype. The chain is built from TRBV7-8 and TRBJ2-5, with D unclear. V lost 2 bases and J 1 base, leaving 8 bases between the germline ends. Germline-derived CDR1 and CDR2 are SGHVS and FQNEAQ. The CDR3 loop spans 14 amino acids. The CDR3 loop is CASSLRIAQETQYF. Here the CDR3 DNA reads TGTGCCAGCAGCTTACGCATCGCCCAAGAGACCCAGTACTTC.

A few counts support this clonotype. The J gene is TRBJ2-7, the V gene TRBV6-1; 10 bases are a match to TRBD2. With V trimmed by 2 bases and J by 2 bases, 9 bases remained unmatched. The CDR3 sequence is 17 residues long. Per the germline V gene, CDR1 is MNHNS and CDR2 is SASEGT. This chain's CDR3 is CASSERERGGLAYEQYF. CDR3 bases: TGTGCCAGCAGTGAAAGGGAGCGGGGGGGCCTAGCCTACGAGCAGTACTTC.

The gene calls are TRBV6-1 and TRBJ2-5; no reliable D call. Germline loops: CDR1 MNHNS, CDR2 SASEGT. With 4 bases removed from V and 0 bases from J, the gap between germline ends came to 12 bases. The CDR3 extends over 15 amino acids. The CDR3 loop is CASSVLTAYQETQYF. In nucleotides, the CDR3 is TGTGCCAGCAGTGTACTAACAGCGTACCAAGAGACCCAGTACTTC.

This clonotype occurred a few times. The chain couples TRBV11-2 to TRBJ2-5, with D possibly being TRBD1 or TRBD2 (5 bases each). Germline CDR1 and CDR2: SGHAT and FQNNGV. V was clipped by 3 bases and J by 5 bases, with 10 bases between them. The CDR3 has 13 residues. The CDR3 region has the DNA TGTGCCAGCAGCTTCTCGGGACGGGAGACCCAGTACTTC. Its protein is CASSFSGRETQYF.

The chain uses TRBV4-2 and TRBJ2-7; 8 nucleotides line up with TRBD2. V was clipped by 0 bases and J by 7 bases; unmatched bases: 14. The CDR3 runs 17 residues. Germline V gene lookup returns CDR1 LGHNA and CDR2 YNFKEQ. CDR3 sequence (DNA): TGTGCCAGCAGCCAAGATGGCGCGGGGGGATCTACCTCGGAGCAGTACTTC. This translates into CASSQDGAGGSTSEQYF.

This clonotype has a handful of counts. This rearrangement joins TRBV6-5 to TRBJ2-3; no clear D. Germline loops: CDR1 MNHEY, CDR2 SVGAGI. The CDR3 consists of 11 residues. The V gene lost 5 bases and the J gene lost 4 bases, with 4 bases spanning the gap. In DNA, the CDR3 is TGTGCCAGCAGTAATTCAGATACGCAGTATTTT. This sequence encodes CASSNSDTQYF.

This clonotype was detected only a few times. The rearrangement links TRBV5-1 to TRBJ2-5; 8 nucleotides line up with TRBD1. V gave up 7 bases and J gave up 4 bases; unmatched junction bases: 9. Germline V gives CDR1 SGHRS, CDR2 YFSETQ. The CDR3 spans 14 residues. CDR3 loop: CASGDRGVGETQYF. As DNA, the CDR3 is TGCGCCAGCGGAGACAGGGGAGTAGGAGAGACCCAGTACTTC.

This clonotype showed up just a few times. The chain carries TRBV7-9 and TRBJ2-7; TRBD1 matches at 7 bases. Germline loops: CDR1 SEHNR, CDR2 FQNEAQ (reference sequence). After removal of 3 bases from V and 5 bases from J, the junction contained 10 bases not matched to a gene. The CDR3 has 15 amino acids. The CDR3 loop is CASSFDRVIADEQYF. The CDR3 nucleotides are TGTGCCAGCAGCTTTGACAGGGTGATCGCTGACGAGCAGTACTTC.

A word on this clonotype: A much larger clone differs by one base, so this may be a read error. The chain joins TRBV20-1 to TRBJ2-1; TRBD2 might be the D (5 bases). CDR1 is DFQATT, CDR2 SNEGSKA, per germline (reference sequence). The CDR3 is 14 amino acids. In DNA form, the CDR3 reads TGCAGGGCTTCCCGGGGTAGCTCCTACAATGAGCAGTTCTTC. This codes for CRASRGSSYNEQFF.

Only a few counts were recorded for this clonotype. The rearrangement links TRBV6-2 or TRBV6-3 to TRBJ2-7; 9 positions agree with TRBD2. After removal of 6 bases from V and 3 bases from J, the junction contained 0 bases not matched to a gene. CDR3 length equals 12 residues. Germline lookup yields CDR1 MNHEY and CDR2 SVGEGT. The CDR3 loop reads CASRTSGYEQYF. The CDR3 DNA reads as TGTGCCAGCAGGACTAGCGGCTACGAGCAGTACTTC.

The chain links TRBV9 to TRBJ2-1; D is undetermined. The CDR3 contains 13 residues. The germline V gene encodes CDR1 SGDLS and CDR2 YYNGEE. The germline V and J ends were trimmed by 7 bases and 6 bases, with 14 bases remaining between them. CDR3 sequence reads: CASRSSGRNEQFF. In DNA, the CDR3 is TGTGCCAGCCGATCGTCCGGGCGCAATGAGCAGTTCTTC. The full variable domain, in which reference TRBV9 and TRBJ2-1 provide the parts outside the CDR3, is DSGVTQTPKHLITATGQRVTLRCSPRSGDLSVYWYQQSLDQGLQFLIQYYNGEERAKGNILERFSAQQFPDLHSELNLSSLELGDSALYFCASRSSGRNEQFFGPGTRLTVL.

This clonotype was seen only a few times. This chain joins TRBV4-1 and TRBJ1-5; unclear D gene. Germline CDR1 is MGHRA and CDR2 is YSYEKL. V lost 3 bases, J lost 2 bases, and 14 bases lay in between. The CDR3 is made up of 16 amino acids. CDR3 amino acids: CASSQTGKAGNQPQHF. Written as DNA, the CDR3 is TGCGCCAGCAGCCAGACCGGCAAAGCGGGCAATCAGCCCCAGCATTTT.

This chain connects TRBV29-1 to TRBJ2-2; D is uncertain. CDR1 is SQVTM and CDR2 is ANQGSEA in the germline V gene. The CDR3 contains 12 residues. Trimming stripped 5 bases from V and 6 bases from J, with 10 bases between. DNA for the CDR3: TGCAGCGTTCTAGTGGGTGCCGGGGAGCTGTTTTTT. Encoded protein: CSVLVGAGELFF.

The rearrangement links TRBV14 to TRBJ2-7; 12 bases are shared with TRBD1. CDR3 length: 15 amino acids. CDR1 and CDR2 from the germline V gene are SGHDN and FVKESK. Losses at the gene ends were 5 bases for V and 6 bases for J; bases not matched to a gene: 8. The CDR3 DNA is TGTGCCAGCAGCTACCGGGACAGGGGGCAATTCGAGCAGTACTTC. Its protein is CASSYRDRGQFEQYF.

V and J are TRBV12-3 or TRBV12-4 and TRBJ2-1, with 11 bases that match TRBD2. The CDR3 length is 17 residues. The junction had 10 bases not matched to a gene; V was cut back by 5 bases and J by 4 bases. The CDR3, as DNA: TGTGCCAGCAGTACTACCGGGACTAGCGGACTGTACAATGAGCAGTTCTTC. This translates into CASSTTGTSGLYNEQFF.

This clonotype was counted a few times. The DNA for the CDR3 is TGTGCCAGCAGCCACCCGGGACAGGGGAGCTCCTACAATGAGCAGTTCTTC. Amino acids: CASSHPGQGSSYNEQFF. This chain links TRBV5-5 with TRBJ2-1; TRBD1 matches 10 bases. Germline CDR1 reads SGHKS; CDR2 reads YYEKEE (reference sequence). The CDR3 length is 17 residues. The trim removed 4 bases at V and 0 bases at J, leaving 7 bases unmatched.